Given below is one TCR beta chain in context. This entry belongs to a study of blood T cell repertoires in COVID-19. Study overall: Sites across the United States, Italy and Spain contributed samples from acute and convalescent COVID-19. Sources were T cells, B-cell-depleted T cells, or PBMCs; the material itself was cDNA or gDNA.

In the original analysis: From reference gene primer amplification, estimates of nucleated cell counts were derived. The table came from immunoSEQ multiplex PCR; TCRdb's copy has only in-frame clones and leaves some out. V and J calls and clone size are as listed in that table; D and trimming were resolved from the DNA. The data hold about 240,000 clones, with approximately 87% observed a single time. Germline assignment: CDR1 SQVTM and CDR2 ANQGSEA. This CDR3 has 14 residues. V was pared by 4 bases and J by 0 bases, with 0 bases of the junction left unmatched. The TCR originated in a man aged 60 to 69 with acute or convalescent COVID-19. Input material: peripheral blood. The gene calls are TRBV29-1 and TRBJ2-6; 7 bases fit TRBD2. The CDR3: CSVGGGSGANVLTF. As DNA, the CDR3 is TGCAGCGTTGGGGGGGGCTCTGGGGCCAACGTCCTGACTTTC.